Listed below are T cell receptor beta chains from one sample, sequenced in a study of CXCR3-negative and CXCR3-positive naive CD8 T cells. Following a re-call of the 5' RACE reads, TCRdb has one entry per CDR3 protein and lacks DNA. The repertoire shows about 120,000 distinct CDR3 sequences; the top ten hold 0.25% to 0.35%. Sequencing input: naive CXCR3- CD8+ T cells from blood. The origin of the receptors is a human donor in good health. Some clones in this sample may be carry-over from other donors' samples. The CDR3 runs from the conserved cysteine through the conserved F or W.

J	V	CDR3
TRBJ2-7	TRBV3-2	CASSQVLARGYEQYF
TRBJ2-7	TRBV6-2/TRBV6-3	CASSTAPDGTTYEQYF
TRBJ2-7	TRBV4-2	CASSQDKGDRAYEQYF
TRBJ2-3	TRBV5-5	CASSLPLLGADTQYF
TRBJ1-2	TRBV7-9	CASSLPHGKGYGYTF
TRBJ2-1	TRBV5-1	CASSQGHGLGEQFF
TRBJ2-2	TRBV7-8	CASSLGIDTGELFF
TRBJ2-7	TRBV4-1	CASSQVQDYEQYF
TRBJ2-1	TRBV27	CASSYLGLAGVGSYNEQFF
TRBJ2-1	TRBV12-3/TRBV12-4	CASTPIRGSYNEQFF
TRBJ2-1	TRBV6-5	CASSLLGRVNEQFF
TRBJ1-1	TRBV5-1	CASSLGSMNTEAFF
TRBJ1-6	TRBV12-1	CASSYSWTASNSPLHF
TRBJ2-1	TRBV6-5	CASSSIGVADEQFF
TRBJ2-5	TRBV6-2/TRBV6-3	CASSPGRQVETQYF
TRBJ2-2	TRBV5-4	CASSFRTPNTGELFF
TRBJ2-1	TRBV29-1	CSVEHRVNEQFF
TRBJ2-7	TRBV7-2	CASSLPPGQGGIRGEQYF
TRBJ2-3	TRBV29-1	CSVKPRQGAGDTQYF
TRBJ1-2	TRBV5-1	CASSLGDETLYGYTF